Presented here are 24 T cell receptor beta chains from one specimen sequenced in a study of shared clonotypes between healthy human individuals. Here immunoSEQ multiplex PCR was the method, and the copy in TCRdb shows in-frame clones only, minus some. The sample lists about 1 million clones, roughly 80% occurring once. Sequenced material: memory CD4+ T cells sorted from blood. The subset here: CD45RA-negative fraction. The origin of the receptors is a man younger than 35 in good health.

The V and J genes are TRBV18 and TRBJ1-2; 12 bases align to TRBD1. Unmatched junction bases numbered 5, after V lost 5 bases and J lost 7 bases. Germline-derived CDR1 and CDR2 are KGHSH and LQKENI. The CDR3 length is 14 residues. CDR3 loop: CASSLGQGAIGYTF. CDR3 nucleotide sequence: TGTGCCAGCTCATTGGGACAGGGGGCGATTGGCTACACCTTC.

The genes are TRBV6-1 and TRBJ1-2; 9 nucleotides line up with TRBD1. The germline gives CDR1 MNHNS, CDR2 SASEGT. The CDR3 has 15 residues. V lost 1 base and J lost 13; bases outside the gene matches: 13. The CDR3 bases are TGTGCCAGCAGTGAAGAACTGGGACAGGGCGTGAGAGGCACCTTC. Protein product: CASSEELGQGVRGTF.

V gene TRBV5-1 combines with J gene TRBJ1-2; D is undetermined. Germline V lookup: CDR1 SGHRS, CDR2 YFSETQ. The CDR3 contains 12 residues. V gave up 2 bases and J gave up 6 bases, with 8 bases separating them. As DNA, the CDR3 is TGCGCCAGCAGCTTCGACTTGGATGGCTACACCTTC. Translation gives CASSFDLDGYTF.

The J gene is TRBJ1-4, the V gene TRBV20-1; D gene unclear. CDR3 length: 11 residues. The germline V and J ends were trimmed by 6 bases and 8 bases, with 10 bases remaining between them. Germline-derived CDR1 and CDR2 are DFQATT and SNEGSKA (reference sequence). DNA of the CDR3: TGCAGTGCGCGGGATGTCGAAAAACTGTTTTTT. Translating gives CSARDVEKLFF.

The chain combines TRBV7-9 with TRBJ2-1; D is uncertain. V was trimmed by 1 base and J by 9 bases, leaving 22 bases between them. The germline CDR1 and CDR2 sequences are SEHNR and FQNEAQ (reference sequence). The CDR3 is made up of 17 amino acids. This CDR3 reads CASSLGWTATTVGEQFF. CDR3 bases: TGTGCCAGCAGCTTAGGGTGGACCGCCACAACCGTCGGTGAGCAGTTCTTC.

The chain joins TRBV2 to TRBJ2-2; 9 bases fit TRBD1. Germline V CDR1 and CDR2: SNHLY, FYNNEI. The CDR3 is made up of 14 amino acids. Trimming removed 5 bases from V and 7 bases from J; junction bases left unmatched: 5. This CDR3 reads CASSLTGGNGELFF. The CDR3 DNA follows: TGTGCCAGCAGTCTGACAGGGGGTAACGGGGAGCTGTTTTTT.

V is TRBV18 and J is TRBJ2-1, with TRBD2 matching over 9 bases. V gave up 5 bases and J gave up 9 bases; unmatched junction bases: 8. The CDR3 spans 14 residues. Germline loops: CDR1 KGHSH, CDR2 LQKENI. The CDR3 DNA sequence: TGTGCCAGCTCATTATTAGCGGGAGTTAGTGAGCAGTTCTTC. Translated: CASSLLAGVSEQFF.

The rearrangement links TRBV11-2 to TRBJ1-6; a possible D gene is TRBD1 (6 bases). The CDR3 is made up of 15 amino acids. The ends were cut back, 0 bases at V and 7 bases at J, with 10 bases in the middle. From germline, CDR1 is SGHAT and CDR2 FQNNGV. This chain's CDR3 is CASSLDLRGNSPLHF. In DNA form, the CDR3 reads TGTGCCAGCAGCTTAGATCTAAGGGGGAATTCACCCCTCCACTTT.

J is TRBJ2-7 and V is TRBV6-1, with D unclear. In germline, CDR1 is MNHNS, CDR2 SASEGT. This CDR3 spans 15 amino acids. V was cut by 2 bases and J by 6 bases, with 17 bases left in between. The CDR3 region is CASSESPSPPGEQYF. The CDR3 DNA sequence: TGTGCCAGCAGTGAAAGCCCCTCCCCCCCTGGCGAGCAGTACTTC.

This clone has more than one count but fewer than ten. This sequence joins TRBV18 and TRBJ1-1; the D is unclear. V dropped 1 base and J dropped 3 bases, with 9 bases sitting between them. The CDR3 has 14 residues. The germline V gene has CDR1 KGHSH and CDR2 LQKENI. CDR3 sequence reads: CASSPRPRDTEAFF. The CDR3 DNA is TGTGCCAGCTCACCACGTCCCCGGGACACTGAAGCTTTCTTT.

This clone was counted only a few times. The V call is TRBV10-3, the J call TRBJ1-6; D gene unclear. V was pared by 3 bases and J by 9 bases, with 9 bases between. Germline CDR1 reads ENHRY; CDR2 reads SYGVKD. CDR3 length equals 13 residues. As DNA, the CDR3 is TGTGCCATCAGTGAAAGCAATACTTCACCCCTCCACTTT. Translated: CAISESNTSPLHF.

A few counts support this clone. The chain links TRBV10-3 to TRBJ2-4; TRBD2 aligns across 15 bases. The CDR3 is made up of 14 amino acids. In germline, CDR1 is ENHRY, CDR2 SYGVKD. Trimming removed 5 bases from V and 8 bases from J; junction bases left unmatched: 1. In nucleotides, the CDR3 is TGTGCCATCAGTCGGACTAGCGGGAGGGACATTCAGTACTTC. Residues: CAISRTSGRDIQYF.

V is TRBV19 and J is TRBJ2-1; TRBD1 matches 7 bases. The CDR3 has 15 residues. Trimming at V came to 6 bases and at J to 0 bases, leaving 5 bases not matched to a gene. Per the germline V gene, CDR1 is LNHDA and CDR2 is SQIVND (reference sequence). The CDR3 DNA follows: TGTGCCAGTAGACAGGGGTCCGACTCCTACAATGAGCAGTTCTTC. Protein: CASRQGSDSYNEQFF.

The V gene is TRBV4-3, the J gene TRBJ1-6, with a weak D call TRBD1 (5 bases). V was trimmed by 4 bases and J by 5 bases, leaving 12 bases between them. Germline CDR1 is LGHNA and CDR2 is YSLEER. This CDR3 has 15 residues. This chain's CDR3 is CASSPRWGNNSPLHF. CDR3 DNA: TGCGCCAGCAGCCCGCGGTGGGGGAATAATTCACCCCTCCACTTT.

The CDR3 bases are TGTGCCAGTAGTGTCCTGCCGGGACAGGCGGATGAAAAACTGTTTTTT. It translates to CASSVLPGQADEKLFF. The chain joins TRBV19 to TRBJ1-4; 8 bases align to TRBD1. The CDR3 contains 16 residues. The V gene end was trimmed by 5 bases and the J gene end by 6 bases; junction bases not matched to a gene: 11. The germline V gene has CDR1 LNHDA and CDR2 SQIVND (reference sequence).

The table lists this clone with many counts. The genes are TRBV7-9 and TRBJ2-7; D is possibly TRBD1 (5 bases). Trimming left V 0 bases short and J 6 bases short, with 9 bases between. Germline CDR1 SEHNR, CDR2 FQNEAQ (reference sequence). This CDR3 is 13 amino acids long. The DNA of the CDR3 is TGTGCCAGCAGCTTAGCAGCAGGGCGCGAGCAGTACTTC. Translating it yields CASSLAAGREQYF.

Concerning this clone: An end of the junction does not agree with germline; a read error may underlie this. V and J are TRBV5-6 and TRBJ2-1, with 9 positions matching TRBD1. In germline, CDR1 is SGHDT, CDR2 YYEEEE. This CDR3 has 16 amino acids. Here the CDR3 DNA reads TGTGCCAGCAGTTTGGACAGGGGAGAGTCCTACAATGAGCAGTTCTTC. This gives the protein CASSLDRGESYNEQFF.

This clone was observed once. V gene TRBV2 combines with J gene TRBJ2-4, with 7 positions matching TRBD1. Germline trimming cut 3 bases from V and 0 bases from J; bases unmatched to any gene: 5. In germline, CDR1 is SNHLY, CDR2 FYNNEI. The CDR3 has 16 residues. CDR3 sequence reads: CASSETGTLAKNIQYF. The CDR3 DNA reads TGTGCCAGCAGTGAGACAGGGACATTAGCCAAAAACATTCAGTACTTC.

The rearrangement uses TRBV5-1 and TRBJ2-3, with 12 bases that match TRBD2. The germline V gene has CDR1 SGHRS and CDR2 YFSETQ. The J segment lost 2 bases and the V segment lost 4 bases, leaving 5 bases of the junction unmatched. CDR3 size: 16 residues. The CDR3 region has the DNA TGCGCCAGCAGCGCCGGACTAGCGGGGCACACAGATACGCAGTATTTT. Translation: CASSAGLAGHTDTQYF.

Comments on this clone: Other nucleotide sequences in the sample specify the same CDR3. The chain combines TRBV5-1 with TRBJ1-2; 10 bases are a match to TRBD1. CDR1 SGHRS and CDR2 YFSETQ come from the germline V gene. The trim removed 2 bases at V and 8 bases at J, leaving 6 bases unmatched. This CDR3 has 14 residues. CDR3: CASSLDRGRSGYTF. CDR3 bases: TGCGCCAGCAGCTTAGACAGGGGGCGTTCCGGCTACACCTTC.

The chain couples TRBV7-9 to TRBJ1-6; a weak D match, TRBD1 (6 bases). V was cut by 1 base and J by 6 bases, with 16 bases left in between. The germline gives CDR1 SEHNR, CDR2 FQNEAQ (reference sequence). The CDR3 runs to 17 residues. Written as DNA, the CDR3 is TGTGCCAGCAGCTTAGGGTATCCAGGGGCCATTAATTCACCCCTCCACTTT. Translating gives CASSLGYPGAINSPLHF.

The chain joins TRBV29-1 to TRBJ1-1; the D is unclear. Germline V gene lookup returns CDR1 SQVTM and CDR2 ANQGSEA. With 8 bases removed from V and 1 base from J, the gap between germline ends came to 11 bases. The CDR3 sequence is 12 residues long. CDR3 sequence: CSLGSSNTEAFF. The CDR3, as DNA: TGCAGCCTTGGATCTTCGAACACTGAAGCTTTCTTT.

This clone was detected only once. The chain has TRBV29-1 and TRBJ2-5; D possibly corresponds to TRBD2 (5 bases). Trimming removed 8 bases from V and 5 bases from J, with 15 bases in between. The CDR3 has 12 amino acids. CDR1 is SQVTM, CDR2 ANQGSEA, per germline. Here the CDR3 DNA reads TGCAGCTTACGTACGGGATCGGAGACCCAGTACTTC. Protein product: CSLRTGSETQYF.

The chain is built from TRBV5-1 and TRBJ2-1; D gene unclear. This CDR3 is built from 14 residues. Trimming left V 1 base short and J 6 bases short, with 11 bases between. Germline V gene sequence: CDR1 SGHRS, CDR2 YFSETQ. The CDR3 region has the DNA TGCGCCAGCAGCTTGAGTGTAACATTCAATGAGCAGTTCTTC. Translation gives CASSLSVTFNEQFF.